This T cell receptor beta chain comes out of a study of OX40 agonist ivuxolimab in advanced cancers. Background on the study: Hepatocellular carcinoma, melanoma, renal cell or head and neck cancer was diagnosed in the dose-escalation patients.

TCRdb's table, derived via immunoSEQ multiplex PCR, lists solely in-frame clones and lacks some. The sample lists approximately 20,000 clones, around 80% occurring once. The CDR3 length is 13 residues. The germline CDR1 and CDR2 sequences are PRHDT and FYEKMQ (reference sequence). The V and J ends lost 0 bases and 4 bases respectively, with 5 bases between them. Remarks on this clone: Its antigen is unknown.

General observations from the study: On average, CD8+ T cells had more expanded clones than CD4+.

The chain links TRBV13 to TRBJ2-3; D remains ambiguous. The TCR sequence derives from an adult with an advanced solid tumor such as melanoma, head and neck, liver or kidney cancer. Sequences were derived from CD4+ or CD8+ T cells sorted from blood, sampled in a trial of the OX40 agonist ivuxolimab. The CDR3 coding sequence is TGTGCCAGCAGCTTAGGCCGGCCAGATACGCAGTATTTT. It codes for CASSLGRPDTQYF.